A selection of T cell receptor beta chains follows, all from one sample in a study of OX40 agonist ivuxolimab in advanced cancers. Data came from immunoSEQ multiplex PCR; TCRdb stores just in-frame clones and leaves some out. The data hold tens of thousands of clones, with roughly 88% observed a single time. The material was CD4+ or CD8+ T cells sorted from blood, obtained in a trial of the OX40 agonist ivuxolimab. All receptors derive from an adult with an advanced solid tumor such as melanoma, head and neck, liver or kidney cancer. Each CDR3 is given without its conserved first and last residue.

j_gene: TRBJ2-3
len: 11
v_gene: TRBV2
CDR3aa: ASLKGVTDTQY

j_gene: TRBJ1-6
len: 13
v_gene: TRBV5-1
CDR3aa: ASSLEFGRGSPLH

j_gene: TRBJ1-5
len: 9
v_gene: TRBV6-1
CDR3aa: ASSGNQPQH

j_gene: TRBJ2-3
len: 12
v_gene: TRBV19
CDR3aa: ATRRGSITDTQY

j_gene: TRBJ1-1
len: 12
v_gene: TRBV5-1
CDR3aa: ASSLPGENTEAF

j_gene: TRBJ1-1
len: 13
v_gene: TRBV18
CDR3aa: ASSPRSGENTEAF

j_gene: TRBJ1-1
len: 11
v_gene: TRBV7-9
CDR3aa: ASSPWSATEAF

j_gene: TRBJ1-2
len: 11
v_gene: TRBV10-1
CDR3aa: ASSAGAGYGYT

j_gene: TRBJ2-1
len: 11
v_gene: TRBV11-3
CDR3aa: ASSLAAASEQF

j_gene: TRBJ1-6
len: 13
v_gene: TRBV19
CDR3aa: ASSRGTPTGSPLH

j_gene: TRBJ2-2
len: 16
v_gene: TRBV4-1
CDR3aa: ASSQDRRAEIRTGELF

j_gene: TRBJ2-5
len: 15
v_gene: TRBV4-1
CDR3aa: ASSQDRTEATQETQY

j_gene: TRBJ2-5
len: 9
v_gene: TRBV30
CDR3aa: AWSVGETQY

j_gene: TRBJ1-1
len: 12
v_gene: TRBV5-1
CDR3aa: ASSSLGQNTEAF

j_gene: TRBJ2-2
len: 13
v_gene: TRBV2
CDR3aa: ASTDGGTGTGELF

j_gene: TRBJ2-5
len: 13
v_gene: TRBV9
CDR3aa: ASSPRQGLQEPQY

j_gene: TRBJ1-4
len: 14
v_gene: TRBV18
CDR3aa: ASSPGLQGAGEKLF

j_gene: TRBJ1-1
len: 13
v_gene: TRBV19
CDR3aa: ASSSGHLGDTEAF

j_gene: TRBJ1-5
len: 14
v_gene: TRBV27
CDR3aa: ASRNNRVGSNQPQH

j_gene: TRBJ2-2
len: 14
v_gene: TRBV9
CDR3aa: ASSEKRGGYTGELF

j_gene: TRBJ1-5
len: 13
v_gene: TRBV28
CDR3aa: ASSLLRFSNQPQH

j_gene: TRBJ2-3
len: 12
v_gene: TRBV19
CDR3aa: ASTDRGGTDTQY

j_gene: TRBJ2-2
len: 15
v_gene: TRBV18
CDR3aa: ASSPQGLAVNTGELF

j_gene: TRBJ2-7
len: 9
v_gene: TRBV5-6
CDR3aa: ASSLRDEQY

j_gene: TRBJ2-3
len: 16
v_gene: TRBV10-2
CDR3aa: ASRALPGPNLDTDTQY

j_gene: TRBJ1-2
len: 9
v_gene: TRBV20-1
CDR3aa: SASGGYGYT